This T cell receptor (beta chain) comes out of a study of OX40 agonist ivuxolimab in advanced cancers. The protocol was immunoSEQ multiplex PCR, while the TCRdb copy is restricted to in-frame clones and leaves out a portion. The sample lists more than 50,000 clones, 75% to 85% occurring once. This clone was picked up one time. The TCR comes from an adult with an advanced solid tumor such as melanoma, head and neck, liver or kidney cancer. Here the sequenced sample was CD4+ or CD8+ T cells sorted from blood, taken in a trial of the OX40 agonist ivuxolimab.

CDR3 region: CASSFFSSGANVLTF. The CDR3 DNA follows: TGTGCCAGCAGCTTTTTCAGCTCTGGGGCCAACGTCCTGACTTTC. The V and J genes are TRBV11-2 and TRBJ2-6, with D unclear. Trimming shortened V by 3 bases and J by 0 bases, and 6 bases separated the two germline ends. Germline V lookup: CDR1 SGHAT, CDR2 FQNNGV. The CDR3 spans 15 residues.